This section outlines one T cell receptor (beta chain) sequence together with its context. The antigen remains unidentified. Treatment meaning: 15 to 20 received Ad26.COV2.S at low or high dose, single or two shots; about 5 received placebo; per-sample allocation not given. Each sample was drawn 63 days after the first injection (of vaccine or placebo). The protocol was immunoSEQ multiplex PCR, while the TCRdb copy is restricted to in-frame clones and leaves out a portion. Counted here are about 680,000 clones, around 90% occurring once; the ten biggest clones make up roughly 1.5%. This specimen belongs to a study of Ad26.COV2.S vaccination and SARS-CoV-2 variants. Study overall: Intramuscularly, Ad26.COV2.S was given either once or twice, 56 days apart. The study's findings and limits: Using TCR breadth and depth analyses may have led to underestimated total T cell responses.

V lost 4 bases, J lost 6 bases, and 5 bases stayed unmatched. Germline CDR1 reads SGHTA; CDR2 reads FQGNSA. The CDR3 is 13 amino acids. Sequences were derived from peripheral blood, sampled in a trial of Ad26.COV2.S vaccine versus placebo. The rearrangement links TRBV7-2 to TRBJ1-2, with 7 bases aligning to TRBD1. The receptor's source is a person between 18 and 59 years old who received the Ad26.COV2.S COVID-19 vaccine or a placebo. In DNA form, the CDR3 reads TGTGCCAGCAGCTCCGGGACAGTAAATGGCTACACCTTC. Translated, it gives CASSSGTVNGYTF.